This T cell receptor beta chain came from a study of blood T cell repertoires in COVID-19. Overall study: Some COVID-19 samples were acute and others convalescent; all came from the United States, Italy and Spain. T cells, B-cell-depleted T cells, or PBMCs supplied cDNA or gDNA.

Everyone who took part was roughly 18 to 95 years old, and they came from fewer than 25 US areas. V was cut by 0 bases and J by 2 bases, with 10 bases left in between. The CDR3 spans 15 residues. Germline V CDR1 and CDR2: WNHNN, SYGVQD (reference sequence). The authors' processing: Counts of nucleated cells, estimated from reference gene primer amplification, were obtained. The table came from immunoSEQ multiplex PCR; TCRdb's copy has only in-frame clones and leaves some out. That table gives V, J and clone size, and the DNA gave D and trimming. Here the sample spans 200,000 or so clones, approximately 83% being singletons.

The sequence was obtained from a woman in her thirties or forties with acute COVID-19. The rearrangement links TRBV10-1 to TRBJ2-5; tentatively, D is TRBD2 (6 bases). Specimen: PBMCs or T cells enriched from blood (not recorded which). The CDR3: CASSESSGAQETQYF. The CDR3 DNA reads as TGCGCCAGCAGTGAGTCTTCGGGAGCTCAAGAGACCCAGTACTTC.